This T cell receptor beta chain emerged from a study of CD8 T cells in ankylosing spondylitis. TCRdb ran MiXCR on the 5' RACE reads and lists one entry per CDR3 protein. The sample holds fewer than 400,000 distinct CDR3 sequences; about 15% are singletons and the top ten take less than 1.1%. This clonotype was counted a few times. The sample comprised blood, either unsorted or a sorted T cell fraction (not recorded which). This TCR derives from a male donor with ankylosing spondylitis or in good health (not recorded which).

The CDR3 loop is CASSSEFEQFF. DNA of the CDR3: TGTGCCAGCAGTTCCGAATTTGAGCAGTTCTTC. The chain links TRBV6-2 or TRBV6-3 to TRBJ2-1; D gene uncertain. This CDR3 has 11 residues. With 4 bases removed from V and 9 bases from J, the gap between germline ends came to 7 bases. The germline V gene has CDR1 MNHEY and CDR2 SVGEGT.